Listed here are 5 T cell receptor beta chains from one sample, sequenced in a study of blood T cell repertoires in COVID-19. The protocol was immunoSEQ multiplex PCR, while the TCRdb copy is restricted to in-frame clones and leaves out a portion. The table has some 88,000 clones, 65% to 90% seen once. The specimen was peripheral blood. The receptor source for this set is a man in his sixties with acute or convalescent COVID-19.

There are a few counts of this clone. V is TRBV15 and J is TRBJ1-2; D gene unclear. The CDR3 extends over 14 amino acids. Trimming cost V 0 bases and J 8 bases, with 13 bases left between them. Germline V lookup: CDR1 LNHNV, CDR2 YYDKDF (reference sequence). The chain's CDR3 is CATSRDLESSGYTF. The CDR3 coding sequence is TGTGCCACCAGCAGAGATCTAGAAAGTTCGGGCTACACCTTC.

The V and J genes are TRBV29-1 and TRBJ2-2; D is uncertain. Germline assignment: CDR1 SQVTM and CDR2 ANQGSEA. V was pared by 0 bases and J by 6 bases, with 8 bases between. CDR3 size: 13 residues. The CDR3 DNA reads TGCAGCGTTGAAGACGGGTACCCCGGGGAGCTGTTTTTT. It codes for CSVEDGYPGELFF.

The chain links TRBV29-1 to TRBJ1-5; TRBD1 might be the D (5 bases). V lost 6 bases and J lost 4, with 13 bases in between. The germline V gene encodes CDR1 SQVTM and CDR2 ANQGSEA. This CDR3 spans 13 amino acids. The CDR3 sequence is CSVADGGNQPQHF. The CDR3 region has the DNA TGCAGCGTCGCCGACGGGGGAAATCAGCCCCAGCATTTT.

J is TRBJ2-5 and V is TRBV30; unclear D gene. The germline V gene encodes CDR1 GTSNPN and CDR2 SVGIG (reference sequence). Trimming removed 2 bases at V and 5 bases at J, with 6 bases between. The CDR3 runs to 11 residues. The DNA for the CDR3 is TGTGCCTGGAGTTCGCGGGAGACCCAGTACTTC. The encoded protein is CAWSSRETQYF.

CDR3 nucleotides: TGTGCCACCAGCGGAACCAGGGGAGCTAATGAAAAACTGTTTTTT. The encoded protein is CATSGTRGANEKLFF. The chain couples TRBV15 to TRBJ1-4, with TRBD1 as a possible D gene (6 bases). Trimming stripped 5 bases from V and 3 bases from J, with 13 bases between. Per germline, CDR1 LNHNV and CDR2 YYDKDF (reference sequence). CDR3 length: 15 amino acids.